The rows below give T cell receptor beta chains drawn from one sample of a study of T cell responses to AZD1222 COVID-19 vaccine. Assay used: immunoSEQ multiplex PCR; TCRdb lists only in-frame clones, some missing. The table shows about 92,000 clones, with 88% occurring only once. The source was peripheral blood, collected on day 0 of AZD1222 vaccination. The receptors were sampled from an adult in good health. Both conserved end residues are part of each CDR3. The D gene is left open where the match is weak. Not all rows give a size; the values are once, few, many and, for expanded clones, a class.

j_call | clone_size | d_call | v_call | cdr3_aa | cdr3_nt
TRBJ1-2 | . | . | TRBV3-1/TRBV3-2 | CASSHTATDGYTF | TGTGCCAGCAGCCATACGGCGACAGATGGCTACACCTTC
TRBJ2-7 | . | . | TRBV5-1 | CASSLGTEFYEQYF | TGCGCCAGCAGCTTGGGGACAGAATTTTACGAGCAGTACTTC
TRBJ2-5 | . | . | TRBV7-9 | CASSPRLWRYF | TGTGCCAGCAGCCCTCGGCTTTGGAGGTACTTC
TRBJ1-1 | . | . | TRBV5-6 | CASSLGRGKIPNTEAFF | TGTGCCAGCAGCTTGGGTAGGGGTAAAATCCCAAACACTGAAGCTTTCTTT
TRBJ2-7 | . | . | TRBV11-1 | CASSSGHQAYEQYF | TGTGCCAGCAGCTCGGGACACCAGGCCTACGAGCAGTACTTC
TRBJ1-6 | once | . | TRBV28 | CASSSVGVIRPLHF | TGTGCCAGCAGTTCCGTGGGGGTCATAAGACCCCTCCACTTT
TRBJ2-2 | . | . | TRBV18 | CASSPPVQVDTGELFF | TGTGCCAGCTCACCACCGGTACAGGTTGACACCGGGGAGCTGTTTTTT
TRBJ1-1 | . | TRBD1 | TRBV27 | CASSLTGRVTEAFF | TGTGCCAGCAGTCTGACAGGGCGGGTCACTGAAGCTTTCTTT
TRBJ1-2 | . | . | TRBV24-1 | CATSEGAHYGYTF | TGTGCCACCAGTGAGGGGGCCCACTATGGCTACACCTTC
TRBJ2-1 | . | TRBD2 | TRBV29-1 | CSAGTRDNEQFF | TGCAGCGCCGGGACTAGGGACAATGAGCAGTTCTTC
TRBJ1-5 | . | . | TRBV6-5 | CASSYPLGQPQHF | TGTGCCAGCAGTTACCCCCTGGGTCAGCCCCAGCATTTT
TRBJ2-7 | . | TRBD1 | TRBV7-2 | CASSLVGTGTHEQYF | TGTGCCAGCAGCTTAGTTGGGACAGGGACCCACGAGCAGTACTTC
TRBJ1-5 | . | . | TRBV7-6 | CASSTGQNQPQHF | TGTGCCAGCAGCACCGGACAGAATCAGCCCCAGCATTTT
TRBJ2-6 | . | TRBD1 | TRBV5-1 | CASSGQGSGANVLTF | TGCGCCAGCAGCGGACAGGGCTCTGGGGCCAACGTCCTGACTTTC
TRBJ1-1 | . | TRBD1 | TRBV6-2/TRBV6-3 | CASSYGDRNDLGTEAFF | TGTGCCAGCAGTTACGGGGACAGGAACGACCTGGGAACTGAAGCTTTCTTT
TRBJ2-5 | . | . | TRBV28 | CASSKTGPRAETQYF | TGTGCCAGCAGTAAGACGGGACCCCGGGCAGAGACCCAGTACTTC
TRBJ1-2 | . | . | TRBV28 | CASSLGQNYGYTF | TGTGCCAGCAGTTTAGGCCAGAACTATGGCTACACCTTC
TRBJ2-7 | . | TRBD1 | TRBV27 | CASTPRTGGVHEQYF | TGTGCCAGCACCCCAAGGACAGGGGGTGTCCACGAGCAGTACTTC
TRBJ1-5 | . | . | TRBV28 | CASLRGGQPQHF | TGTGCCAGCCTCAGGGGTGGTCAGCCCCAGCATTTT
TRBJ2-3 | . | TRBD2 | TRBV27 | CASSTLGASGSTDTQYF | TGTGCCAGCAGTACTTTAGGTGCTAGCGGGAGTACAGATACGCAGTATTTT